Following are 15 T cell receptor beta chains from one sample sequenced in a study of blood T cell repertoires in COVID-19. TCRdb keeps only in-frame clones here, not all; method: immunoSEQ multiplex PCR. In the table there are roughly 34,000 clones, about 80% of which are singletons. The sequenced material came from peripheral blood. These receptors all come from a woman aged 65 to 85 with acute or convalescent COVID-19.

V gene TRBV5-1 combines with J gene TRBJ2-1; 7 nucleotides match TRBD2. CDR3 length: 17 amino acids. Germline CDR1 SGHRS, CDR2 YFSETQ. The V segment lost 4 bases and the J segment 8 bases; nucleotides outside the gene matches: 18. The CDR3 bases are TGCGCCAGCAGCCCAAATAGGGAAAGCGGGAAAGGATATGAGCAGTTCTTC. The encoded protein is CASSPNRESGKGYEQFF.

This chain connects TRBV5-8 to TRBJ2-6; D call uncertain. CDR3 length: 16 residues. The germline V gene encodes CDR1 SGHTS and CDR2 YDEGEE. Trimming shortened V by 1 base and J by 4 bases, and 12 bases separated the two germline ends. In DNA form, the CDR3 reads TGTGCCAGCAGCTTGTTTCGATCGGAGGGGGCCAACGTCCTGACTTTC. Translation: CASSLFRSEGANVLTF.

This chain connects TRBV10-3 to TRBJ1-6, with D possibly TRBD1 on 5 matching bases. CDR1 is ENHRY, CDR2 SYGVKD, per germline. Trimming removed 6 bases from V and 8 bases from J, with 17 bases in between. CDR3 length: 15 amino acids. The CDR3 coding sequence is TGTGCCATCAGCTTAGGCGGGGCGATGGATTCACCCCTCCACTTT. It encodes CAISLGGAMDSPLHF.

This rearrangement joins TRBV5-1 to TRBJ1-5, with D possibly matching TRBD1 (5 bases). Germline V gene lookup returns CDR1 SGHRS and CDR2 YFSETQ. The CDR3 totals 15 residues. The V gene lost 4 bases and the J gene lost 4 bases, with 15 bases spanning the gap. CDR3 DNA: TGCGCCAGCAGCCGGGGGGAGGGCCTTAATCAGCCCCAGCATTTT. Protein: CASSRGEGLNQPQHF.

The chain couples TRBV9 to TRBJ1-3, with D possibly matching TRBD1 (5 bases). The CDR3 runs to 15 residues. Germline CDR1 is SGDLS and CDR2 is YYNGEE. V lost 3 bases, J lost 2 bases, and 12 bases lay in between. The CDR3 protein is CASSATAQTGNTIYF. CDR3 in DNA: TGTGCCAGCAGCGCGACAGCGCAAACTGGAAACACCATATATTTT.

J is TRBJ1-2 and V is TRBV6-5, with D perhaps TRBD1 (5 bases). The CDR3 has 13 residues. V lost 8 bases to trimming and J lost 3 bases, with 13 bases between them. CDR1 and CDR2 from the germline V gene are MNHEY and SVGAGI. CDR3 region: CASQGAGYYGYTF. The CDR3 region has the DNA TGTGCCAGCCAAGGGGCAGGGTACTATGGCTACACCTTC.

The chain employs TRBV2 and TRBJ1-4; D call uncertain. V was trimmed by 8 bases and J by 10 bases, leaving 17 bases between them. CDR3 length: 13 residues. Germline values: CDR1 SNHLY, CDR2 FYNNEI. The CDR3, as DNA: TGTGCCAGCCAGCGGGCTATGGAGGGAAAACTGTTTTTT. It is translated as CASQRAMEGKLFF.

The chain employs TRBV19 and TRBJ1-6; D is unclear. V was shortened by 5 bases and J by 8 bases, with 10 bases between the two germline ends. CDR3 length equals 13 residues. CDR1 LNHDA and CDR2 SQIVND come from the germline V gene (reference sequence). The CDR3 region has the DNA TGTGCCAGTAGTGAGGTTCCGGATTCACCCCTCCACTTT. Its translation is CASSEVPDSPLHF.

A single count supports this clone. This chain connects TRBV11-1 to TRBJ2-5; TRBD2 agrees at 11 bases. The CDR3 has 14 residues. Trimming cost V 5 bases and J 3 bases; bases outside gene matches: 2. CDR1 and CDR2 (germline): SGHAT, FQDESV (reference sequence). The CDR3 region is CASSVTSGKETQYF. The CDR3 DNA is TGTGCCAGCAGCGTGACTAGCGGGAAAGAGACCCAGTACTTC.

The V gene is TRBV5-6, the J gene TRBJ1-6; D might be TRBD1 (5 bases). V was shortened by 2 bases and J by 7 bases, with 16 bases between the two germline ends. CDR1 SGHDT and CDR2 YYEEEE come from the germline V gene. The CDR3 spans 16 residues. CDR3 DNA: TGTGCCAGCAGCTTCGATGCGGGGGGAACCAATTCACCCCTCCACTTT. Amino acid sequence: CASSFDAGGTNSPLHF.

The chain has TRBV28 and TRBJ1-1; D remains ambiguous. CDR3 length: 15 residues. Trimming cost V 7 bases and J 0 bases, with 15 bases left between them. From germline, CDR1 is MDHEN and CDR2 SYDVKM. The CDR3 coding sequence is TGTGCCAGCACCCGGACTGTCGACATGAACACTGAAGCTTTCTTT. It encodes CASTRTVDMNTEAFF.

The chain has TRBV19 and TRBJ2-2; TRBD2 is a possible D gene (7 bases). The CDR3 is 16 residues long. Germline V gene sequence: CDR1 LNHDA, CDR2 SQIVND (reference sequence). The ends were cut back, 7 bases at V and 2 bases at J, with 17 bases in the middle. The CDR3 DNA is TGTGCCAGTATGGTTAGGGGGGGAGCTAACACCGGGGAGCTGTTTTTT. Translated, it gives CASMVRGGANTGELFF.

The chain is built from TRBV7-2 and TRBJ2-2; TRBD1 matches at 9 bases. Trimming at V came to 5 bases and at J to 4 bases, leaving 5 bases not matched to a gene. The CDR3 runs to 15 residues. CDR1 is SGHTA, CDR2 FQGNSA, per germline. This CDR3 is CASSVTGGGTGELFF. The CDR3 DNA sequence: TGTGCCAGCAGCGTGACAGGGGGAGGCACCGGGGAGCTGTTTTTT.

The rearrangement joins TRBV28 to TRBJ2-2, with a possible D match to TRBD2 (7 bases). V lost 8 bases and J lost 4, with 17 bases in between. This CDR3 region has 15 residues. CDR1 and CDR2 from the germline V gene are MDHEN and SYDVKM. CDR3 nucleotide sequence: TGTGCCAGCGGGGGGGCAGGGGCGGTCACCGGGGAGCTGTTTTTT. Protein sequence: CASGGAGAVTGELFF.

V gene TRBV27 combines with J gene TRBJ1-1, with D tentatively TRBD1 (6 bases). This CDR3 has 14 amino acids. Per germline, CDR1 MNHEY and CDR2 SMNVEV (reference sequence). V dropped 7 bases and J dropped 5 bases, with 17 bases sitting between them. The CDR3 loop reads CASNKAGVDTEAFF. The CDR3 coding sequence is TGTGCCAGCAATAAGGCAGGGGTTGATACTGAAGCTTTCTTT.